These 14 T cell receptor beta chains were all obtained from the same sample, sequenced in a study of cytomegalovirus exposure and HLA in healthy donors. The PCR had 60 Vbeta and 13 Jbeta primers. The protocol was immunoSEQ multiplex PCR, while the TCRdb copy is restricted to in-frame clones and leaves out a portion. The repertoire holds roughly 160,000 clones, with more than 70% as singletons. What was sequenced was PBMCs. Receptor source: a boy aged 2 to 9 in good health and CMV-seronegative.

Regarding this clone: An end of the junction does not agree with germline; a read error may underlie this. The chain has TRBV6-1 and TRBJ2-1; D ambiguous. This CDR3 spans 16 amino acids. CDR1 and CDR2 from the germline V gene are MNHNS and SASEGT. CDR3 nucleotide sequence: TGTGTCAGCAGTGAAGTCCTAGGAGTCTCATACAATGAGCAGTTCTTC. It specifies CVSSEVLGVSYNEQFF.

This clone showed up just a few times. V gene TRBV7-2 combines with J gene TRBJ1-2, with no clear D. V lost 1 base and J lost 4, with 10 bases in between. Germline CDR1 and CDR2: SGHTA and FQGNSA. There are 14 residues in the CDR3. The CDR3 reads CASSLEATIYGYTF. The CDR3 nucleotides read TGTGCCAGCAGCTTAGAAGCGACGATCTATGGCTACACCTTC.

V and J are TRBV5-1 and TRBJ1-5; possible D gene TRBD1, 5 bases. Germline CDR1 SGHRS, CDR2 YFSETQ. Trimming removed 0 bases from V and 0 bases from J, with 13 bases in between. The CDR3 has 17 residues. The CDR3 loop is CASSLVPDSNSNQPQHF. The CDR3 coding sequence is TGCGCCAGCAGCTTGGTCCCCGACAGTAATAGCAATCAGCCCCAGCATTTT.

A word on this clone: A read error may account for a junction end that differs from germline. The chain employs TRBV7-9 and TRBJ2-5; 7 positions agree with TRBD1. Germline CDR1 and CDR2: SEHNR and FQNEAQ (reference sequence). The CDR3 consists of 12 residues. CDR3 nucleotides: TGTTCCAGCAGAAAAGGGGGCGAGACCCAGTACTTC. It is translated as CSSRKGGETQYF.

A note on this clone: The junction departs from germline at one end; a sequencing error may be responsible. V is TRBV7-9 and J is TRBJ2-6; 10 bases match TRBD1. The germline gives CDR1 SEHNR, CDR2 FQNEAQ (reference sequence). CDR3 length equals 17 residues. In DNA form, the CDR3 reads TGTGCCAGCAGCTTGGGACAGGGGTTCTCTGGGGCCAACGCCCTGACTTTC. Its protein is CASSLGQGFSGANALTF.

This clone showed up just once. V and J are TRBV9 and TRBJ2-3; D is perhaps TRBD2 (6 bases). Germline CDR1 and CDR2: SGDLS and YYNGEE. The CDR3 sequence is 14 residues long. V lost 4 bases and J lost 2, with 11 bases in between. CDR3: CASSTRDFTDTQYF. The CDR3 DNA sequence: TGTGCCAGCAGCACCCGGGACTTCACAGATACGCAGTATTTT.

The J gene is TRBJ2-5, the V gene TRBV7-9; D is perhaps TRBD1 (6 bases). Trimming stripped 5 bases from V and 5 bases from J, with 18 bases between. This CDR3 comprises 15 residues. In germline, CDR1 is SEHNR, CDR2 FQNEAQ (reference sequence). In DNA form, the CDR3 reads TGTGCCAGCAGCCCCGGACAGAGCGGATGGGAGACCCAGTACTTC. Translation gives CASSPGQSGWETQYF.

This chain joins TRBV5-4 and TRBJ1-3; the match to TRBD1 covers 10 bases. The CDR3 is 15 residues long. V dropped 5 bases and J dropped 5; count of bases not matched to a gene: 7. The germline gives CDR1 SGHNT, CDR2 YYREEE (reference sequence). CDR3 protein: CASSPGTGVRNTIYF. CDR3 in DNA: TGTGCCAGCAGTCCCGGGACAGGGGTTAGAAACACCATATATTTT.

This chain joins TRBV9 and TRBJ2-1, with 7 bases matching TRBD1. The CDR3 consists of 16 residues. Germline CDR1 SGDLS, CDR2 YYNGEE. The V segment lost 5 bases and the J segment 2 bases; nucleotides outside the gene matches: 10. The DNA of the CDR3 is TGTGCCAGCAGGTCCGCGACAGGGCGGACCTACAATGAGCAGTTCTTC. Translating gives CASRSATGRTYNEQFF.

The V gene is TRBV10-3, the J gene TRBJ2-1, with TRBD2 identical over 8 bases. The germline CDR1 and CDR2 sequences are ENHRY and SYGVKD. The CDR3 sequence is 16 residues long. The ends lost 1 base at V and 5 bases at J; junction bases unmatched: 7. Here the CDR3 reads CAISEYVAGPNNEQFF. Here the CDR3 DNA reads TGTGCCATCAGTGAGTACGTAGCGGGGCCTAACAATGAGCAGTTCTTC.

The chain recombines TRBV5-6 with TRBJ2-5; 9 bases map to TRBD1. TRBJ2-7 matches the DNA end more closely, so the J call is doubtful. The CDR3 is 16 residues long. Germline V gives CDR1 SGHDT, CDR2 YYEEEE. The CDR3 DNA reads TGTGCCAGCAGCTCTCTGATGCGGGACAGGGTTTACGAGCAGTACTTC. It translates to CASSSLMRDRVYEQYF.

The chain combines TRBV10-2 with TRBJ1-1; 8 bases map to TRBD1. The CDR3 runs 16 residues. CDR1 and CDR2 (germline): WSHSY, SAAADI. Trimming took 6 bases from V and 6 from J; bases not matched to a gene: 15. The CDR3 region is CASSSRGWTGNAEAFF. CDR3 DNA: TGCGCCAGCAGCTCGCGCGGTTGGACAGGGAATGCTGAAGCTTTCTTT.

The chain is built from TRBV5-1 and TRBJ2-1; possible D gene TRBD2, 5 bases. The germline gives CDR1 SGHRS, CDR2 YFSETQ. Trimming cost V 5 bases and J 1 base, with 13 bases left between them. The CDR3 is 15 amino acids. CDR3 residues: CASRNGISSYNEQFF. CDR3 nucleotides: TGCGCCAGCAGAAACGGGATTAGTTCCTACAATGAGCAGTTCTTC.

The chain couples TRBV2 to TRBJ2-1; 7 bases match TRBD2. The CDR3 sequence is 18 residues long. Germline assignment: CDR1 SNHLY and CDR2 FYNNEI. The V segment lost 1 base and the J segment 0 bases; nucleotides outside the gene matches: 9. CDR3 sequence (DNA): TGTGCCAGCAGTGAAGTAAAATTAGGCGGGAGCTCCTACAATGAGCAGTTCTTC. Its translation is CASSEVKLGGSSYNEQFF.